A selection of T cell receptor beta chains follows, all from one sample in a study of cytotoxic CD8 clonotypes in ibrutinib-treated CLL. Libraries were prepared by immunoSEQ multiplex PCR; TCRdb keeps only in-frame clonotypes and omits some of them. The table includes some 19,000 clones, over 70% detected once. The sample consisted of PBMCs, taken before ibrutinib treatment. These receptors were obtained from a human donor with chronic lymphocytic leukemia. Both conserved end residues are part of each CDR3. The D gene is left open where the match is weak. Only some rows state a clone size, as once, few, many or a class for expanded clones.

D | J | size | V | DNA | CDR3
TRBD1 | TRBJ2-2 | few | TRBV5-4 | TGTGCCAGCAGCCAGGACAGGGGAATAAAGAACACCGGGGAGCTGTTTTTT | CASSQDRGIKNTGELFF
NA | TRBJ2-6 | NA | TRBV19 | TGTGCCAGTAGTAGGCAGGGGTCAGGGGGGGCCAACGTCCTGACTTTC | CASSRQGSGGANVLTF
NA | TRBJ2-2 | NA | TRBV5-4 | TGTGCCAGCAGCCAGGCTTTAGGCACATCGAACACCGGGGAGCTGTTTTTT | CASSQALGTSNTGELFF
TRBD1 | TRBJ2-3 | NA | TRBV7-6 | TGTGCCAGCAGCTTAGCTACAGGGGGATTCCCCCAAGATACGCAGTATTTT | CASSLATGGFPQDTQYF
NA | TRBJ1-1 | few | TRBV15 | TGTGCCACCAGCAGGACAGAGAACACTGAAGCTTTCTTT | CATSRTENTEAFF
NA | TRBJ1-5 | NA | TRBV7-9 | TGTGCCAGCAGCTATGGGACAACTAGCAATCAGCCCCAGCATTTT | CASSYGTTSNQPQHF
TRBD1 | TRBJ2-2 | few | TRBV30 | TGTGCCTGGAGCGGAGACAGGGGGCTTAACACCGGGGAGCTGTTTTTT | CAWSGDRGLNTGELFF
NA | TRBJ2-3 | NA | TRBV7-9 | TGTGCCAGCAGCTCATCGGGGGGCGGGTCCGCGCAGTATTTT | CASSSSGGGSAQYF
NA | TRBJ1-2 | NA | TRBV5-4 | TGTGCCAGCAGCTTGGATGGGGAGGGGACAGGCTACACCTTC | CASSLDGEGTGYTF
NA | TRBJ2-1 | NA | TRBV19 | TGTGCCAGTAAGGTGCCGCAACCTTACAATGAGCAGTTCTTC | CASKVPQPYNEQFF
NA | TRBJ1-2 | medium-sized | TRBV6-5 | TGTGCCAGCAGTTATGCGGCAGGGATTGTCGATGGCTACACCTTC | CASSYAAGIVDGYTF
TRBD1 | TRBJ1-2 | NA | TRBV30 | TGTGCCTGGAGTGAAAGGACAGGAAACTATGGCTACACCTTC | CAWSERTGNYGYTF
NA | TRBJ1-1 | NA | TRBV9 | TGTGCCAGCACCGCTGGGTGGAACACTGAAGCTTTCTTT | CASTAGWNTEAFF
TRBD2 | TRBJ2-1 | NA | TRBV7-6 | TGTGCCAGCAGCTTAGTAGCAGCGGGGGGGGCCGCGGGTTCGAATGAGCAGTTCTTC | CASSLVAAGGAAGSNEQFF